This T cell receptor (beta chain) originates from a study of regulatory T cells in long-lasting Graves disease. As to time point: newly diagnosed GD, antithyroid drugs for less than 3 months. Researchers made the TCR library from RNA that was extracted from PBMCs. Building the TCR beta libraries relied on iRepertoire HTBI primers, and CDR3 regions underwent Arm-PCR. MiXCR, applied by TCRdb to the multiplex PCR reads, yields one record per CDR3 protein. This sample has 450,000 to 700,000 distinct CDR3 sequences, with approximately 13% found just once. Germline CDR1 is SGHAT and CDR2 is FQNNGV. CDR3 length equals 11 residues. General observations from the study: Persistent disease exhibited a predilection for TRBV28, TRBJ1-2 and TRBJ2-5. Newly diagnosed Graves' patients had higher TCR diversity than persistent ones.

Notes on this clonotype: The antigen is unknown. One end of the junction varies from germline; a read error may be responsible.

This same sample was also taken into another study, of T cells in Graves' hyperthyroidism and ophthalmopathy. That study reports: Blood also held most thyroid clonotypes expanded beyond 0.001.

The sequence was collected from a man aged 25 to 40 with Graves disease. The chain joins TRBV11-2 to TRBJ2-7; D is uncertain. Sample: peripheral blood mononuclear cells (PBMCs), taken at new diagnosis, from a patient treated with antithyroid drugs. In DNA form, the CDR3 reads TGTGCCAGCAGCGCATCCTGCGAGCAGTACTTC. As protein: CASSASCEQYF.